This passage covers 27 T cell receptor beta chains from one sample sequenced in a study of siplizumab effects on memory and regulatory T cells. Libraries were prepared by immunoSEQ multiplex PCR; TCRdb keeps only in-frame clonotypes and omits some of them. Of about 56,000 clones listed, around 97% are singletons. Sample: naive CD8+ T cells sorted from blood. The receptors shown here come from a human donor in good health.

V usage is TRBV4-1 and J usage is TRBJ2-1, with 7 bases lining up with TRBD2. The CDR3 sequence is 16 residues long. With 1 base clipped from V and 2 bases from J, the junction kept 5 bases outside the gene matches. The germline V gene encodes CDR1 MGHRA and CDR2 YSYEKL. This chain's CDR3 is CASSQVYGTTYNEQFF. In nucleotides, the CDR3 is TGCGCCAGCAGCCAAGTCTACGGGACTACCTACAATGAGCAGTTCTTC.

CDR3 bases: TGTGCCAGCAGTTTCTCGGCTAGCGGTCATACGCAGTATTTT. It is translated as CASSFSASGHTQYF. This chain links TRBV27 with TRBJ2-3, with 7 bases identical to TRBD2. The germline V gene has CDR1 MNHEY and CDR2 SMNVEV (reference sequence). The CDR3 consists of 14 residues. V lost 3 bases and J lost 7; bases outside the gene matches: 7.

The rearrangement joins TRBV7-2 to TRBJ2-1; TRBD1 or TRBD2 may be the D gene (5 bases each). V was cut by 5 bases and J by 2 bases, with 13 bases left in between. This CDR3 is built from 15 residues. Germline values: CDR1 SGHTA, CDR2 FQGNSA. CDR3 protein: CASSMGPYAYNEQFF. In DNA form, the CDR3 reads TGTGCCAGCAGCATGGGACCTTACGCCTACAATGAGCAGTTCTTC.

V usage is TRBV15 and J usage is TRBJ1-2; no clear D gene. The V gene's germline CDR1 is LNHNV and CDR2 YYDKDF (reference sequence). The CDR3 is 13 amino acids. The ends were cut back, 5 bases at V and 6 bases at J, with 13 bases in the middle. CDR3 sequence: CATSDSTFNGYTF. The DNA for the CDR3 is TGTGCCACCAGCGATTCAACTTTTAATGGCTACACCTTC.

This clone was detected once. The rearrangement joins TRBV5-1 to TRBJ2-5; perhaps TRBD1 as D (6 bases). Trimming pared 4 bases from V and 11 bases from J, leaving 15 bases between. From germline, CDR1 is SGHRS and CDR2 YFSETQ. This CDR3 has 12 residues. CDR3 coding DNA: TGCGCCAGCAGCCCCGGACAGTTTTCGCAGTACTTC. Amino acid sequence: CASSPGQFSQYF. The variable domain in full, with the rest retrieved from reference TRBV5-1 and TRBJ2-5, is KAGVTQTPRYLIKTRGQQVTLSCSPISGHRSVSWYQQTPGQGLQFLFEYFSETQRNKGNFPGRFSGRQFSNSRSEMNVSTLELGDSALYLCASSPGQFSQYFGPGTRLLVL.

This clone appeared once. V and J are TRBV9 and TRBJ2-2; D gene unclear. The CDR3 is made up of 11 amino acids. Germline lookup yields CDR1 SGDLS and CDR2 YYNGEE. V lost 4 bases, J lost 8 bases, and 6 bases lay in between. CDR3 nucleotide sequence: TGTGCCAGCAGCTCAAGGGGGGAGCTGTTTTTT. Translated: CASSSRGELFF.

This chain uses TRBV28 with TRBJ2-7; D gene ambiguous. Trimming removed 5 bases from V and 4 bases from J, with 12 bases in between. CDR3 size: 13 residues. CDR1 and CDR2 (germline): MDHEN, SYDVKM. CDR3 sequence reads: CASSLPPPYEQYF. In nucleotides, the CDR3 is TGTGCCAGCAGTCTCCCGCCCCCTTACGAGCAGTACTTC.

V gene TRBV27 combines with J gene TRBJ2-7; D call uncertain. This CDR3 has 13 amino acids. The germline CDR1 and CDR2 sequences are MNHEY and SMNVEV (reference sequence). Trimming pared 0 bases from V and 4 bases from J, leaving 7 bases between. This CDR3 is CASSLSMGYEQYF. The CDR3 bases are TGTGCCAGCAGTTTATCGATGGGATACGAGCAGTACTTC.

CDR3 residues: CASSEGQGAREQFF. The CDR3, as DNA: TGTGCCAGCAGCGAGGGACAGGGGGCGCGGGAGCAGTTCTTC. The genes are TRBV9 and TRBJ2-1, with TRBD1 matching over 12 bases. Germline assignment: CDR1 SGDLS and CDR2 YYNGEE. The CDR3 length is 14 residues. The V segment lost 3 bases and the J segment 10 bases; nucleotides outside the gene matches: 5. The entire variable domain, with the rest obtained from reference TRBV9 and TRBJ2-1, is as follows: DSGVTQTPKHLITATGQRVTLRCSPRSGDLSVYWYQQSLDQGLQFLIQYYNGEERAKGNILERFSAQQFPDLHSELNLSSLELGDSALYFCASSEGQGAREQFFGPGTRLTVL.

The chain carries TRBV27 and TRBJ2-7; 10 bases are shared with TRBD1. The junction had 9 bases not matched to a gene; V was cut back by 5 bases and J by 2 bases. The length of the CDR3 is 16 residues. Germline assignment: CDR1 MNHEY and CDR2 SMNVEV (reference sequence). The CDR3 DNA follows: TGTGCCAGCAGTCCCCTGACAGGGGGCTTTGCCTACGAGCAGTACTTC. This sequence encodes CASSPLTGGFAYEQYF.

V usage is TRBV29-1 and J usage is TRBJ2-2, with D possibly called TRBD1 or TRBD2 (6 bases each). From germline, CDR1 is SQVTM and CDR2 ANQGSEA. Deletions cut 5 bases from V and 7 bases from J, with 11 bases between. This CDR3 comprises 12 residues. Here the CDR3 reads CSVWGAGGELFF. CDR3 nucleotide sequence: TGCAGCGTTTGGGGGGCTGGCGGGGAGCTGTTTTTT.

The genes are TRBV30 and TRBJ2-1; D gene unclear. Germline V gene lookup returns CDR1 GTSNPN and CDR2 SVGIG (reference sequence). There are 12 residues in the CDR3. The V gene lost 1 base and the J gene lost 5 bases, with 6 bases spanning the gap. CDR3 DNA: TGTGCCTGGAGTGGGGATAACAATGAGCAGTTCTTC. It encodes CAWSGDNNEQFF.

The chain couples TRBV5-4 to TRBJ2-2, with D possibly matching TRBD1 (6 bases). The CDR3 loop spans 13 amino acids. CDR1 is SGHNT, CDR2 YYREEE, per germline (reference sequence). The V gene lost 2 bases and the J gene lost 5 bases, with 7 bases spanning the gap. The CDR3 DNA reads as TGTGCCAGCAGCTTTCAGGGGACCGGGGAGCTGTTTTTT. It is translated as CASSFQGTGELFF.

The chain combines TRBV11-3 with TRBJ2-7; 7 positions agree with TRBD1. CDR1 is SGHNT, CDR2 YENEEA, per germline. V lost 2 bases, J lost 3 bases, and 1 base stayed unmatched. The CDR3 is 13 amino acids. Here the CDR3 reads CASSLWDSYEQYF. DNA for the CDR3: TGTGCCAGCAGCTTATGGGACAGCTACGAGCAGTACTTC.

The chain carries TRBV7-9 and TRBJ2-3; 8 bases are a match to TRBD2. Germline V gives CDR1 SEHNR, CDR2 FQNEAQ (reference sequence). The CDR3 is 16 amino acids. V was pared by 5 bases and J by 2 bases, with 9 bases of the junction left unmatched. The CDR3 here is CASSPASGSLTDTQYF. Here the CDR3 DNA reads TGTGCCAGCAGCCCAGCGAGCGGGAGCCTCACAGATACGCAGTATTTT.

The V gene is TRBV13, the J gene TRBJ1-1, with 7 nucleotides matching TRBD1. The germline gives CDR1 PRHDT, CDR2 FYEKMQ (reference sequence). The trim removed 8 bases at V and 4 bases at J, leaving 4 bases unmatched. The CDR3 loop spans 12 amino acids. The CDR3 DNA reads TGTGCCAGCGGACCAGGGGGCACTGAAGCTTTCTTT. Protein product: CASGPGGTEAFF. The variable domain in full, with the rest retrieved from reference TRBV13 and TRBJ1-1, is AAGVIQSPRHLIKEKRETATLKCYPIPRHDTVYWYQQGPGQDPQFLISFYEKMQSDKGSIPDRFSAQQFSDYHSELNMSSLELGDSALYFCASGPGGTEAFFGQGTRLTVV.

This chain uses TRBV4-3 with TRBJ1-4, with 10 bases aligning to TRBD1. Trimming removed 3 bases from V and 3 bases from J; junction bases left unmatched: 4. Germline assignment: CDR1 LGHNA and CDR2 YSLEER. The CDR3 loop spans 16 amino acids. CDR3 amino acids: CASSQGQGTANEKLFF. CDR3 DNA: TGCGCCAGCAGCCAGGGACAGGGGACGGCTAATGAAAAACTGTTTTTT.

The chain carries TRBV5-4 and TRBJ1-1; 9 positions agree with TRBD1. Germline CDR1 reads SGHNT; CDR2 reads YYREEE (reference sequence). This CDR3 has 16 residues. V gave up 4 bases and J gave up 0 bases; unmatched junction bases: 7. The CDR3 spells CASSVGQGSMNTEAFF. As DNA, the CDR3 is TGTGCCAGCAGCGTGGGACAGGGATCGATGAACACTGAAGCTTTCTTT.

The chain couples TRBV18 to TRBJ1-4; TRBD1 matches 7 bases. Trimming removed 2 bases from V and 6 bases from J; junction bases left unmatched: 3. This CDR3 comprises 14 residues. In germline, CDR1 is KGHSH, CDR2 LQKENI. Here the CDR3 reads CASSPWGTDEKLFF. In DNA, the CDR3 is TGTGCCAGCTCACCATGGGGGACAGATGAAAAACTGTTTTTT. Full variable domain (remainder filled in from reference TRBV18 and TRBJ1-4): NAGVMQNPRHLVRRRGQEARLRCSPMKGHSHVYWYRQLPEEGLKFMVYLQKENIIDESGMPKERFSAEFPKEGPSILRIQQVVRGDSAAYFCASSPWGTDEKLFFGSGTQLSVL.

The chain has TRBV6-5 and TRBJ1-2; the D is unclear. Between the trimmed V and J ends, which lost 3 bases and 2 bases, there was a span of 10 bases. Germline V gives CDR1 MNHEY, CDR2 SVGAGI. This CDR3 is built from 14 residues. This chain's CDR3 is CASSYGVGNYGYTF. The CDR3 DNA reads as TGTGCCAGCAGTTATGGAGTTGGGAACTATGGCTACACCTTC.

The chain combines TRBV15 with TRBJ2-7; D gene uncertain. V dropped 0 bases and J dropped 5 bases, with 5 bases sitting between them. The CDR3 runs 12 residues. Germline assignment: CDR1 LNHNV and CDR2 YYDKDF (reference sequence). This chain's CDR3 is CATSRDNDEQYF. The CDR3 region has the DNA TGTGCCACCAGCAGAGACAACGACGAGCAGTACTTC.

This rearrangement joins TRBV5-1 to TRBJ1-4; maybe TRBD1 (5 bases). V was trimmed by 2 bases and J by 7 bases, leaving 12 bases between them. Germline assignment: CDR1 SGHRS and CDR2 YFSETQ. The CDR3 runs to 14 residues. CDR3 in amino acids: CASSFGTTGEKLFF. DNA for the CDR3: TGCGCCAGCAGCTTCGGGACGACGGGTGAAAAACTGTTTTTT.

The V call is TRBV6-6, the J call TRBJ2-7, with 11 positions matching TRBD2. Per the germline V gene, CDR1 is MNHNY and CDR2 is SVGAGI (reference sequence). V gave up 6 bases and J gave up 5 bases; unmatched junction bases: 6. The CDR3 loop spans 14 amino acids. CDR3: CASSLLAGVDEQYF. CDR3 nucleotides: TGTGCCAGCAGCCTACTAGCGGGAGTGGACGAGCAGTACTTC.

The rearrangement links TRBV6-1 to TRBJ2-3; TRBD2 matches at 13 bases. The CDR3 has 15 residues. CDR1 is MNHNS and CDR2 is SASEGT in the germline V gene. V shed 4 bases and J 5 bases; nucleotides not matched to a gene: 3. CDR3 amino acids: CASSGTSGSLDTQYF. The CDR3 DNA is TGTGCCAGCAGTGGGACTAGCGGGAGTCTAGATACGCAGTATTTT.

The gene calls are TRBV7-9 and TRBJ2-2, with 8 bases fitting TRBD1. The germline CDR1 and CDR2 sequences are SEHNR and FQNEAQ (reference sequence). This CDR3 is 14 amino acids long. Trimming took 11 bases from V and 2 from J; bases not matched to a gene: 7. The CDR3 region is CALWAGGNTGELFF. In DNA, the CDR3 is TGTGCCCTTTGGGCAGGGGGCAACACCGGGGAGCTGTTTTTT.

The CDR3 DNA follows: TGTGCCAGCAGCTTACAGACCTACGAGCAGTACTTC. As protein: CASSLQTYEQYF. The chain employs TRBV7-2 and TRBJ2-7; D not certain. CDR1 and CDR2 (germline): SGHTA, FQGNSA. Trimming left V 2 bases short and J 2 bases short, with 4 bases between. The CDR3 extends over 12 amino acids.

This chain links TRBV5-8 with TRBJ1-5, with D perhaps TRBD1 (6 bases). CDR1 and CDR2 (germline): SGHTS, YDEGEE. The CDR3 has 16 amino acids. Trimming cost V 4 bases and J 0 bases, with 14 bases left between them. The CDR3: CASSDWDMYSNQPQHF. Here the CDR3 DNA reads TGTGCCAGCAGCGATTGGGACATGTATAGCAATCAGCCCCAGCATTTT.